This T cell receptor beta chain appears in the sequencing data of a study of shared clonotypes between healthy human individuals. Findings and limits, study-wide: In a few donors, around 5.5% of naive CD4 clonotypes appeared in common.

This clone was detected once. Its target is unknown. Repertoires were generated with immunoSEQ multiplex PCR, while TCRdb's copy carries only in-frame clones and drops some. The table records 2.3 million or so clones, more than 85% of them present only once. Deletions cut 2 bases from V and 7 bases from J, with 18 bases between. Germline V gene data show CDR1 as SGDLS and CDR2 as YYNGEE. CDR3 length: 15 residues. This clonotype was obtained from a young man in good health. Some clones in this sample may be carry-over from other donors' samples. The chain recombines TRBV9 with TRBJ2-5; D unclear. Sequenced: naive CD4+ T cells from PBMCs. The sample's subset: CD45RA+ positively selected. Here the CDR3 reads CASSVDLGSPGTQYF. DNA for the CDR3: TGTGCCAGCAGCGTCGACCTTGGCTCCCCGGGGACCCAGTACTTC.